This note documents a single T cell receptor (beta chain) sequence. What antigen it recognizes has not been identified. Base-call qualities are not available, and no considerably larger clone is one nucleotide away. TCR CDR3 regions were amplified from genomic DNA by multiplex PCR using the deep immunoSEQ assay. Extracted genomic DNA from each cell subset was spread evenly across all wells of several immunoSEQ 96-well plates, with each plate serving as a replicate. For sorted subsets, about 0.2 ug genomic DNA, equal to 30,000 to 35,000 T cell genomes, was loaded into each replicate PCR. Purified libraries were measured with a Qubit 3.0 fluorometer, size-checked on a Bioanalyzer 2100, and measured again with the KAPA Library Quantification kit. Each immunoSEQ 96-well plate was sequenced on its own single-read 150-cycle Illumina NextSeq 550 flow cell. Per the original workflow: Because the immunoSEQ output included only junctional sequences and no quality scores, the filtering could not be the same as the filtering used for full-length reads. To assign V/J genes and CDR3, sequences were annotated against IMGT germline references using PyIR, a Python wrapper for IgBLAST v1.9. Any read was removed if the V/J assignment was weak (E-value above 1e-6), the CDR3 was missing, or the read contained stop codons, out-of-frame junctions, or ambiguous translated residues. A V3J clonotype was defined by an identical inferred V gene, J gene, and CDR3 amino acid sequence. Percentage overlap between repertoires was calculated by dividing the number of shared unique clonotypes by the size of the smaller repertoire. Repertoire richness was assessed with RTK rarefaction, the Chao1 estimator, and Recon v2.1 estimates of unobserved clonotypes. Generation probabilities for all TCRbeta clonotypes obtained by the gDNA method from a handful of donors were computed using OLGA. As stored in TCRdb, this immuneACCESS dataset retains in-frame rearrangements with V and J assigned. A fraction of the clones does not appear; measured against another copy, unresolved V genes explain less than half of the discrepancy, and the remainder lacks a known reason. V and J calls and clone size follow that table, whereas D and trimming were derived from the DNA. The sample table shows a few million clones, and nearly 97% are seen once. The ten largest account for approximately 0.13% of the sample.

V is shortened by 3 bases, J by 10 bases, and the region joining them spans 16 bases. Inclusive of the bounding cysteine and phenylalanine, the CDR3 is 14 residues long. The retained sequence is limited to the CDR3, 42 bases, with the frame set at the first base. In the germline V gene, CDR1 corresponds to SGHVS and CDR2 to FQNEAQ. The data were obtained in a study of shared clonotypes between healthy human individuals (dated by TCRdb to about 2020). Concerning the study at large: The cohort included a few men and two women between 18 and 49 years of age. For each donor, three plates each were used for CD4 naive and CD4 memory, two plates were used for CD8 naive, and one plate was used for CD8 memory. The study deeply sequenced blood TCR repertoires of five healthy adults to estimate repertoire size and the extent of clonotype sharing between individuals. Different laboratories and diverse techniques were used to prepare libraries and sequence TCR repertoires, to increase sequencing depth and limit assay-specific biases. Each donor's leukapheresis produced roughly between roughly 0.85 and 10 billion PBMCs.

The paper's findings and limits, for the study overall: Sharing across several donors was observed for approximately 5% of naive CD4, over 3% of naive CD8, 2% to 2.5% of memory CD4, and roughly 0.4% of memory CD8 clonotypes. Compared with non-shared clonotypes, the clonotypes found in all four sorted-subset donors had higher generation probabilities. Sampling was limited to blood, and TCR repertoires in tissue likely differ from TCR repertoires in blood. Pairwise subsampling indicated that sequencing depth was expected to affect the degree of clonotype sharing among donors. Incomplete sequencing was indicated by rarefaction of sorted-subset datasets, despite the large sequencing depth. The genetic and exposure-history diversity represented was limited by the small number of donors. Naive subsets generally had larger estimated clonotype richness than memory subsets did.

The donors were healthy, HIV-negative adults with no recently reported acute infections or vaccinations. Every donor was a Caucasian adult living in Nashville, Tennessee, USA. CD4+ T cells were enriched by magnetic negative selection, after which naive cells were positively selected on CD45RA and the negative fraction was taken as the memory subset. Blood was collected by leukapheresis, and PBMCs were isolated by Ficoll-Histopaque density gradient centrifugation and then cryopreserved in liquid nitrogen vapor phase. Purity and quantity of every magnetically sorted T cell population were checked by analytical flow cytometry. Genomic DNA was isolated from each sorted fraction and quantified by UV absorbance on a Nanodrop 2000c.

This chain is built from TRBV7-8 and TRBJ2-1; the D gene assignment is perhaps TRBD1 or TRBD2, with each matching 6 bases. Sample: naive CD4+ T cells sorted from blood. What this sample's cell subset or site label stands for: CD45RA+ positively selected. This TCR derives from a young man in good health. CDR3 sequence: CASSFSGGPWEQFF. The DNA sequence reads TGTGCCAGCAGCTTTTCCGGGGGCCCCTGGGAGCAGTTCTTC.